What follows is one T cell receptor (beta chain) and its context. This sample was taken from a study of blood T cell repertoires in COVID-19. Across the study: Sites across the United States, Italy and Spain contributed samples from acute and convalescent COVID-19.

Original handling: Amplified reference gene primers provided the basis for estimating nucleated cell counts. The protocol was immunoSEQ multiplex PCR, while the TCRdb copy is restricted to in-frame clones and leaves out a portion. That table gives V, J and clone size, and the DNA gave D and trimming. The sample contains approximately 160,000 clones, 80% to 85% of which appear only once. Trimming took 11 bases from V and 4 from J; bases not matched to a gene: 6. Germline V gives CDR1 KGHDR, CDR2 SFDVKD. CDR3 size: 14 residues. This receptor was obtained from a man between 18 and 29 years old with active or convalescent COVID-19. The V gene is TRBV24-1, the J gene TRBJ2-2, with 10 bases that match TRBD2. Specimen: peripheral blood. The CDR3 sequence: CAIQAGGPTGELFF. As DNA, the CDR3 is TGTGCCATCCAAGCGGGAGGGCCCACCGGGGAGCTGTTTTTT.